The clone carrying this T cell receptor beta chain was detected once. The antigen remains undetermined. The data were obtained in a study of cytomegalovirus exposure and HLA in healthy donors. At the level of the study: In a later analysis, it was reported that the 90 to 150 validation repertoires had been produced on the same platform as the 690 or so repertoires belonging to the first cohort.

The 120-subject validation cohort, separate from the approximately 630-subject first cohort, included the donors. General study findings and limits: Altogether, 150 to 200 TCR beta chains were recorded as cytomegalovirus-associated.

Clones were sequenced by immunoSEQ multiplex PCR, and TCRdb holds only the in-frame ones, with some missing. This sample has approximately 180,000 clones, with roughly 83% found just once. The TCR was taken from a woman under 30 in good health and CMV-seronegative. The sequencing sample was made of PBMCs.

CDR3 DNA: TGTGCCAGCAGCTTAGCAGCGGGAGGAAACGAGCAGTACTTC. Encoded protein: CASSLAAGGNEQYF. This sequence joins TRBV7-2 and TRBJ2-7; 9 positions agree with TRBD2. V lost 0 bases to trimming and J lost 5 bases; unmatched junction nucleotides: 2. From germline, CDR1 is SGHTA and CDR2 FQGNSA. There are 14 residues in the CDR3. Full variable domain (missing parts from reference TRBV7-2 and TRBJ2-7): GAGVSQSPSNKVTEKGKDVELRCDPISGHTALYWYRQSLGQGLEFLIYFQGNSAPDKSGLPSDRFSAERTGGSVSTLTIQRTQQEDSAVYLCASSLAAGGNEQYFGPGTRLTVT.